Listed below are T cell receptor beta chains from one sample, sequenced in a study of Ad26.COV2.S vaccination and SARS-CoV-2 variants. Sequencing was performed with immunoSEQ multiplex PCR; in TCRdb, only in-frame clones are kept and a portion is missing. This table holds 360,000 or so clones, around 91% found once. The starting material was peripheral blood, obtained in a trial of Ad26.COV2.S vaccine versus placebo. These receptors originate from a person aged 18-60 years who received the Ad26.COV2.S COVID-19 vaccine or a placebo. Both conserved end residues are part of each CDR3. The D gene is left open where the match is weak. Size is stated for part of the rows, as once, few or many counts, or as a class when the clone is expanded.

CDR3nt: TGTGCCAGTAGTGTGAGCGGGAGGCCCTCCTACGAGCAGTACTTC
CDR3aa: CASSVSGRPSYEQYF
d_gene: TRBD2
j_gene: TRBJ2-7
abundance: NA
v_gene: TRBV19

CDR3nt: TGTGCCTGGAGTGTACTTTGGGCCCAGTATGGCTACACCTTC
CDR3aa: CAWSVLWAQYGYTF
d_gene: NA
j_gene: TRBJ1-2
abundance: NA
v_gene: TRBV30

CDR3nt: TGTGCCAGTAGTATATTGAGGGCGGGAGGTGACTACGAGCAGTACTTC
CDR3aa: CASSILRAGGDYEQYF
d_gene: TRBD2
j_gene: TRBJ2-7
abundance: NA
v_gene: TRBV19

CDR3nt: TGTGCCAGCAGCCTCGTGGTAGCGGGACCCTACGAGCAGTACTTC
CDR3aa: CASSLVVAGPYEQYF
d_gene: TRBD2
j_gene: TRBJ2-7
abundance: NA
v_gene: TRBV14

CDR3nt: TGTGCCACCAGTGCTAACCCTCAGGGGGCCACGAACACCGGGGAGCTGTTTTTT
CDR3aa: CATSANPQGATNTGELFF
d_gene: TRBD1
j_gene: TRBJ2-2
abundance: NA
v_gene: TRBV24-1

CDR3nt: TGTGCCACTACTCTAGCGGGAGCTGGAGTAGGCAATGAGCAGTTCTTC
CDR3aa: CATTLAGAGVGNEQFF
d_gene: TRBD2
j_gene: TRBJ2-1
abundance: NA
v_gene: TRBV19

CDR3nt: TGTGCCAGCAGCCCCGGAGGAAACACCATATATTTT
CDR3aa: CASSPGGNTIYF
d_gene: NA
j_gene: TRBJ1-3
abundance: NA
v_gene: TRBV9

CDR3nt: TGTGCCAGCAGCTTGGGTACGAGCTCCTACAATGAGCAGTTCTTC
CDR3aa: CASSLGTSSYNEQFF
d_gene: NA
j_gene: TRBJ2-1
abundance: NA
v_gene: TRBV5-6

CDR3nt: TGTGCCAGCAGCCAAGGAAGTAGCAGGAACACCGGGGAGCTGTTTTTT
CDR3aa: CASSQGSSRNTGELFF
d_gene: NA
j_gene: TRBJ2-2
abundance: NA
v_gene: TRBV4-2

CDR3nt: TGTGCCAGCAGCGTAGCTACTCGAGAATACAATGAGCAGTTCTTC
CDR3aa: CASSVATREYNEQFF
d_gene: NA
j_gene: TRBJ2-1
abundance: NA
v_gene: TRBV9

CDR3nt: TGTGCCTGGAGTGTACAGGGGGAGACCCAGTACTTC
CDR3aa: CAWSVQGETQYF
d_gene: TRBD1
j_gene: TRBJ2-5
abundance: NA
v_gene: TRBV30

CDR3nt: TGTGCCAGCTCACCACGTCCAACCACCGAGACCCAGTACTTC
CDR3aa: CASSPRPTTETQYF
d_gene: NA
j_gene: TRBJ2-5
abundance: NA
v_gene: TRBV18

CDR3nt: TGTGCCAGCAGTTCGGGGACAGGGACAATCGGTGGCTACACCTTC
CDR3aa: CASSSGTGTIGGYTF
d_gene: TRBD1
j_gene: TRBJ1-2
abundance: once
v_gene: TRBV28

CDR3nt: TGCGCCAGCAGCCAGGCCCGAACCAACTATGGCTACACCTTC
CDR3aa: CASSQARTNYGYTF
d_gene: NA
j_gene: TRBJ1-2
abundance: NA
v_gene: TRBV4-1

CDR3nt: TGTGCCAGCAGTTTATCGGGGCGCGACATAGTTACTGAAGCTTTCTTT
CDR3aa: CASSLSGRDIVTEAFF
d_gene: NA
j_gene: TRBJ1-1
abundance: NA
v_gene: TRBV27

CDR3nt: TGTGCCAGCAGCCAAGATCGAAGTTATGGCTACACCTTC
CDR3aa: CASSQDRSYGYTF
d_gene: NA
j_gene: TRBJ1-2
abundance: NA
v_gene: TRBV3-1/TRBV3-2